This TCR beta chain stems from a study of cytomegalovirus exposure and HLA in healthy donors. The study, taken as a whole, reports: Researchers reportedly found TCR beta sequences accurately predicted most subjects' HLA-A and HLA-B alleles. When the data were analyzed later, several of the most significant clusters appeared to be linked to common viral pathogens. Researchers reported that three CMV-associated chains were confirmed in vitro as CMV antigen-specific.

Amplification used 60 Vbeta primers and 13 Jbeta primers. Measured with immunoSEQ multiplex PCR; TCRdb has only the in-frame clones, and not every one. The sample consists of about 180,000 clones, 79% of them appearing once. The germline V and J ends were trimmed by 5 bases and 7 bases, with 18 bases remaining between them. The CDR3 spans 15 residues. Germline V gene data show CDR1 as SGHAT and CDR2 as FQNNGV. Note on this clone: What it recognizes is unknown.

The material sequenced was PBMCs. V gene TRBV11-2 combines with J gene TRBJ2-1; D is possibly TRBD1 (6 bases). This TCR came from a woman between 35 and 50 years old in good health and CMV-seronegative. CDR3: CASSNLAGERNEQFF. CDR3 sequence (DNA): TGTGCCAGCAGCAACCTCGCAGGGGAGCGTAATGAGCAGTTCTTC.